Each of the 5 T cell receptor beta chains below was sequenced from the same sample in a study of T-cell memory formation after mild COVID-19. One entry per CDR3 protein, called by TCRdb with MiXCR from the 5' RACE reads. The data hold about 340,000 distinct CDR3 sequences, with around a fifth observed a single time. What was sequenced was PBMCs or a T cell subset sorted from them (not recorded which). The source is a young man who had mild COVID-19 (a few samples of this study predate the infection). Cell type and time point are not known.

Remarks on this clonotype: Sequence at one end of the junction differs from germline and may be a read error. The V and J genes are TRBV5-6 and TRBJ2-5, with D unclear. This CDR3 comprises 11 residues. The germline V gene encodes CDR1 SGHDT and CDR2 YYEEEE. This chain's CDR3 is CARSLGETQYF. The CDR3 bases are TGTGCCCGCAGCCTCGGGGAGACCCAGTACTTC.

The chain has TRBV5-1 and TRBJ1-5, with 7 bases lining up with TRBD1. The J segment lost 11 bases and the V segment lost 4 bases, leaving 12 bases of the junction unmatched. This CDR3 is built from 14 residues. Germline CDR1 reads SGHRS; CDR2 reads YFSETQ. CDR3 loop: CASSPDRWGVAQHF. The CDR3 DNA sequence: TGCGCCAGCAGCCCGGACAGGTGGGGGGTTGCCCAGCATTTT.

The chain couples TRBV5-1 to TRBJ2-3; 7 nucleotides align to TRBD2. This CDR3 region has 16 residues. Trimming at V came to 1 base and at J to 2 bases, leaving 7 bases not matched to a gene. Germline V gene lookup returns CDR1 SGHRS and CDR2 YFSETQ. The CDR3 region is CASSLRDSGSTDTQYF. The DNA for the CDR3 is TGCGCCAGCAGCTTGAGGGATAGCGGGTCCACAGATACGCAGTATTTT.

This chain links TRBV7-2 with TRBJ1-3, with TRBD1 matching over 7 bases. Germline CDR1 SGHTA, CDR2 FQGNSA. With V trimmed by 6 bases and J by 2 bases, 4 bases remained unmatched. This CDR3 is built from 14 residues. CDR3 amino acids: CASRPTGTGNTIYF. The CDR3 region has the DNA TGTGCCAGCAGACCGACAGGGACTGGAAACACCATATATTTT.

This clonotype was counted a few times. The chain couples TRBV4-1 to TRBJ2-1; 9 bases align to TRBD2. J lost 8 bases, V lost 3 bases, and 8 bases had no gene match. This CDR3 contains 15 residues. Germline V gene data show CDR1 as MGHRA and CDR2 as YSYEKL. The CDR3 spells CASSQAGLARDEQFF. In DNA form, the CDR3 reads TGCGCCAGCAGCCAGGCCGGACTAGCGAGGGATGAGCAGTTCTTC.